Listed here are 27 T cell receptor beta chains from one sample, sequenced in a study of regulatory and conventional T cells in RAG deficiency. Using immunoSEQ multiplex PCR, the repertoire was profiled, and TCRdb retains in-frame clones only, with some absent. Counted here are roughly 32,000 clones, about nine tenths occurring once; the ten biggest clones make up around 15%. These same data were also listed under a study on regulatory T cells. That work contributes: Amplification used 52 TRBV primers and 13 TRBJ primers.

Sequences were obtained from CD8+ T cells sorted from blood. All receptors come from a human donor in good health.

Here the CDR3 DNA reads TGCGCCAGCAGTGACGGTGTGCAGTACTTC. Its protein product is CASSDGVQYF. This chain links TRBV10-2 with TRBJ2-7; no firm D call. From germline, CDR1 is WSHSY and CDR2 SAAADI. V dropped 3 bases and J dropped 9 bases, with 6 bases sitting between them. The CDR3 extends over 10 amino acids.

This clone was found once. The gene calls are TRBV11-1 and TRBJ1-1, with D unresolved. CDR1 and CDR2 from the germline V gene are SGHAT and FQDESV (reference sequence). CDR3 length equals 12 residues. V was pared by 2 bases and J by 5 bases, with 6 bases between. CDR3 region: CASSLLQTEAFF. CDR3 DNA: TGTGCCAGCAGCTTACTGCAGACTGAAGCTTTCTTT.

The rearrangement uses TRBV11-2 and TRBJ1-4; D gene uncertain. Germline V gene sequence: CDR1 SGHAT, CDR2 FQNNGV. The CDR3 is 16 amino acids. The germline V and J ends were trimmed by 0 bases and 7 bases, with 15 bases remaining between them. In DNA, the CDR3 is TGTGCCAGCAGCTTAGATGTTTGGCACCTTGGTGAAAAACTGTTTTTT. It is translated as CASSLDVWHLGEKLFF. Supplemented by reference TRBV11-2 and TRBJ1-4, the full variable domain reads EAGVAQSPRYKIIEKRQSVAFWCNPISGHATLYWYQQILGQGPKLLIQFQNNGVVDDSQLPKDRFSAERLKGVDSTLKIQPAKLEDSAVYLCASSLDVWHLGEKLFFGSGTQLSVL.

The rearrangement uses TRBV7-3 and TRBJ2-5; no reliable D call. Deletions cut 2 bases from V and 2 bases from J, with 6 bases between. CDR3 size: 13 residues. The germline gives CDR1 SGHTA, CDR2 FQGTGA. The CDR3 DNA sequence: TGTGCCAGCAGCTTATTGGCACAAGAGACCCAGTACTTC. It codes for CASSLLAQETQYF.

The chain joins TRBV28 to TRBJ2-6; 12 positions agree with TRBD2. Germline V gene sequence: CDR1 MDHEN, CDR2 SYDVKM. The CDR3 is 20 residues long. V shed 1 base, J shed 0 bases, and the junction held 7 bases outside the gene matches. The CDR3 sequence: CASSLSLAGGRYSGANVLTF. As DNA, the CDR3 is TGTGCCAGCAGTTTATCACTAGCGGGAGGAAGATACTCTGGGGCCAACGTCCTGACTTTC.

This chain joins TRBV4-1 and TRBJ1-1; TRBD1 aligns across 8 bases. The germline CDR1 and CDR2 sequences are MGHRA and YSYEKL. The V gene end was trimmed by 1 base and the J gene end by 3 bases; junction bases not matched to a gene: 4. The CDR3 is 15 residues long. The CDR3 sequence is CASSQGAGGYTEAFF. CDR3 nucleotides: TGCGCCAGCAGCCAAGGGGCAGGGGGCTACACTGAAGCTTTCTTT.

This sequence joins TRBV10-3 and TRBJ2-7, with 7 bases matching TRBD1. CDR1 is ENHRY and CDR2 is SYGVKD in the germline V gene. The CDR3 has 14 residues. With V trimmed by 8 bases and J by 3 bases, 10 bases remained unmatched. For the CDR3, the DNA is TGTGCCATCGCAGGGGACAGATTGGGCTACGAGCAGTACTTC. Its translation: CAIAGDRLGYEQYF.

The chain combines TRBV19 with TRBJ2-2; D possibly corresponds to TRBD1 (5 bases). V shed 1 base and J shed 11 bases, with 8 bases lying between them. This CDR3 contains 12 residues. Germline V lookup: CDR1 LNHDA, CDR2 SQIVND (reference sequence). The CDR3 nucleotides read TGTGCCAGTAGTATAGGACAGATCGAGCTGTTTTTT. Translating gives CASSIGQIELFF.

The chain employs TRBV2 and TRBJ1-5; D uncertain. This CDR3 is built from 14 residues. Looked up from germline, CDR1 is SNHLY and CDR2 is FYNNEI. V was cut by 2 bases and J by 7 bases, with 12 bases left in between. The CDR3 bases are TGTGCCAGCAGTGAATTCTTGGGGAGACAGCCCCAGCATTTT. Its protein product is CASSEFLGRQPQHF. Combining the CDR3 with reference TRBV2 and TRBJ1-5 gives the whole variable domain EPEVTQTPSHQVTQMGQEVILRCVPISNHLYFYWYRQILGQKVEFLVSFYNNEISEKSEIFDDQFSVERPDGSNFTLKIRSTKLEDSAMYFCASSEFLGRQPQHFGDGTRLSIL.

In DNA form, the CDR3 reads TGTGCCAGCAGTGACCCCACGAAGGACCGATATGGCTACACCTTC. Translated, it gives CASSDPTKDRYGYTF. This sequence joins TRBV28 and TRBJ1-2; D is uncertain. Germline V gene lookup returns CDR1 MDHEN and CDR2 SYDVKM. The CDR3 extends over 15 amino acids. Trimming stripped 5 bases from V and 5 bases from J, with 18 bases between.

The CDR3 loop is CASSPYWEETQYF. The CDR3 DNA is TGTGCCAGCTCCCCCTATTGGGAAGAGACCCAGTACTTC. The chain couples TRBV18 to TRBJ2-5; no clear D gene. Germline values: CDR1 KGHSH, CDR2 LQKENI. The CDR3 loop spans 13 amino acids. Trimming cost V 6 bases and J 3 bases, with 11 bases left between them.

This clone was seen just once. The rearrangement links TRBV5-1 to TRBJ2-1; 8 nucleotides line up with TRBD2. CDR1 and CDR2 (germline): SGHRS, YFSETQ. V trimming: 0 bases; J trimming: 5 bases; junction bases outside the gene matches: 7. The CDR3 totals 16 residues. The CDR3 region has the DNA TGCGCCAGCAGCTTGGGTGGGACTAGTTACCACAATGAGCAGTTCTTC. Its protein is CASSLGGTSYHNEQFF.

For the CDR3, the DNA is TGTGCCAGCAGCCCGGCGGGAGGGGATAACTATGGCTACACCTTC. Residues: CASSPAGGDNYGYTF. This chain links TRBV11-2 with TRBJ1-2, with a possible D match to TRBD1 (5 bases). The ends were cut back, 5 bases at V and 1 base at J, with 14 bases in the middle. CDR3 size: 15 residues. Germline loops: CDR1 SGHAT, CDR2 FQNNGV.

The chain combines TRBV2 with TRBJ2-5, with 9 nucleotides matching TRBD2. This CDR3 has 15 amino acids. Germline loops: CDR1 SNHLY, CDR2 FYNNEI. V shed 7 bases, J shed 5 bases, and the junction held 11 bases outside the gene matches. In DNA form, the CDR3 reads TGTGCCAGCAAAGGGGAGCGGGGGGCCCGGGAGACCCAGTACTTC. It specifies CASKGERGARETQYF.

The V and J genes are TRBV6-6 and TRBJ2-3; 9 nucleotides match TRBD2. Looked up from germline, CDR1 is MNHNY and CDR2 is SVGAGI (reference sequence). V shed 7 bases, J shed 5 bases, and the junction held 10 bases outside the gene matches. The CDR3 extends over 15 amino acids. CDR3 DNA: TGTGCCAGCATCCGCGGGGGGGCGGTGTTAGATACGCAGTATTTT. This sequence encodes CASIRGGAVLDTQYF.

The chain joins TRBV7-8 to TRBJ2-7, with 8 nucleotides matching TRBD2. The CDR3 length is 15 residues. J lost 4 bases, V lost 1 base, and 6 bases had no gene match. CDR1 is SGHVS and CDR2 is FQNEAQ in the germline V gene. The CDR3 nucleotides are TGTGCCAGCAGCTTAGGGGTCAGCGGGAGTTACGAGCAGTACTTC. Translated: CASSLGVSGSYEQYF. Together with reference TRBV7-8 and TRBJ2-7, the CDR3 gives the full variable domain: GAGVSQSPRYKVAKRGQDVALRCDPISGHVSLFWYQQALGQGPEFLTYFQNEAQLDKSGLPSDRFFAERPEGSVSTLKIQRTQQEDSAVYLCASSLGVSGSYEQYFGPGTRLTVT.

CDR3 nucleotides: TGCGCCAGCAGCCCCAACTCGGTTAGCGGGGGGACCTCCTACGAGCAGTACTTC. Amino acids: CASSPNSVSGGTSYEQYF. The rearrangement uses TRBV5-1 and TRBJ2-7; 10 bases align to TRBD2. The CDR3 has 18 residues. V was clipped by 4 bases and J by 0 bases; unmatched bases: 13. Germline V gives CDR1 SGHRS, CDR2 YFSETQ.

The J gene is TRBJ1-5, the V gene TRBV2; 8 bases agree with TRBD1. The J segment lost 1 base and the V segment lost 5 bases, leaving 4 bases of the junction unmatched. CDR1 is SNHLY, CDR2 FYNNEI, per germline. CDR3 size: 15 residues. CDR3 sequence reads: CASSNRDRSNQPQHF. CDR3 nucleotides: TGTGCCAGCAGTAACCGGGACAGGAGCAATCAGCCCCAGCATTTT.

The gene calls are TRBV7-8 and TRBJ1-6; D is ambiguous. V lost 0 bases to trimming and J lost 10 bases, with 13 bases between them. CDR1 SGHVS and CDR2 FQNEAQ come from the germline V gene. This CDR3 comprises 15 residues. CDR3 nucleotides: TGTGCCAGCAGCTTAGCGGGAAGGGAGTGGTCACCCCTCCACTTT. Its protein product is CASSLAGREWSPLHF.

The chain carries TRBV5-1 and TRBJ2-1; 15 bases map to TRBD2. Germline CDR1 SGHRS, CDR2 YFSETQ. After removal of 0 bases from V and 6 bases from J, the junction contained 4 bases not matched to a gene. The CDR3 runs 17 residues. The CDR3 DNA reads TGCGCCAGCAGCTTGGGGGGACTAGCGGGAGGCAGCAATGAGCAGTTCTTC. This sequence encodes CASSLGGLAGGSNEQFF.

CDR3 loop: CSVVREGRNGYTF. In DNA form, the CDR3 reads TGCAGCGTTGTAAGGGAGGGGAGAAATGGCTACACCTTC. The rearrangement uses TRBV29-1 and TRBJ1-2; weak D call: TRBD1 (5 bases). V shed 4 bases and J shed 6 bases, with 15 bases lying between them. Germline CDR1 reads SQVTM; CDR2 reads ANQGSEA. The CDR3 totals 13 residues.

This sequence joins TRBV19 and TRBJ2-1; 10 bases fit TRBD2. Per germline, CDR1 LNHDA and CDR2 SQIVND (reference sequence). After removal of 6 bases from V and 2 bases from J, the junction contained 7 bases not matched to a gene. The CDR3 loop spans 16 amino acids. CDR3 in DNA: TGTGCCAGTAGACCTAGCGGGAGAGGCGCCTACAATGAGCAGTTCTTC. Its translation: CASRPSGRGAYNEQFF.

This clone was picked up a small number of times. V is TRBV6-1 and J is TRBJ1-1; D call uncertain. The CDR3 runs 15 residues. The ends were cut back, 2 bases at V and 2 bases at J, with 12 bases in the middle. Looked up from germline, CDR1 is MNHNS and CDR2 is SASEGT. CDR3 bases: TGTGCCAGCAGTGAAACAGTGGGAGGAAACACTGAAGCTTTCTTT. Translated, it gives CASSETVGGNTEAFF.

The rearrangement joins TRBV9 to TRBJ2-7; D ambiguous. The germline V gene encodes CDR1 SGDLS and CDR2 YYNGEE. This CDR3 has 13 amino acids. Deletions cut 0 bases from V and 3 bases from J, with 7 bases between. This CDR3 is CASSVGGLYEQYF. The CDR3 DNA sequence: TGTGCCAGCAGCGTAGGAGGTCTCTACGAGCAGTACTTC.

This chain connects TRBV25-1 to TRBJ1-6; the match to TRBD1 covers 9 bases. The CDR3 covers 18 residues. Germline trimming cut 6 bases from V and 1 base from J; bases unmatched to any gene: 10. In germline, CDR1 is MGHDK, CDR2 SYGVNS. The CDR3 here is CASSPLTGGASYNSPLHF. The CDR3 DNA sequence: TGTGCCAGCAGCCCTTTAACAGGGGGCGCTTCCTATAATTCACCCCTCCACTTT.

This chain connects TRBV27 to TRBJ2-7; a possible D gene is TRBD2 (6 bases). Germline assignment: CDR1 MNHEY and CDR2 SMNVEV (reference sequence). Trimming pared 2 bases from V and 3 bases from J, leaving 14 bases between. CDR3 length: 15 residues. The CDR3 bases are TGTGCCAGCAGTTTAGTGGGCGGGACTCACTACGAGCAGTACTTC. Residues: CASSLVGGTHYEQYF.

The J gene is TRBJ1-4, the V gene TRBV6-5; weak D call: TRBD1 (5 bases). Trimming took off 5 bases at V and 4 bases at J, with 14 bases between the two ends. This CDR3 region has 15 residues. Looked up from germline, CDR1 is MNHEY and CDR2 is SVGAGI. The CDR3 loop is CASSPGGNNNEKLFF. The CDR3 DNA sequence: TGTGCCAGCAGTCCGGGGGGAAACAATAATGAAAAACTGTTTTTT.